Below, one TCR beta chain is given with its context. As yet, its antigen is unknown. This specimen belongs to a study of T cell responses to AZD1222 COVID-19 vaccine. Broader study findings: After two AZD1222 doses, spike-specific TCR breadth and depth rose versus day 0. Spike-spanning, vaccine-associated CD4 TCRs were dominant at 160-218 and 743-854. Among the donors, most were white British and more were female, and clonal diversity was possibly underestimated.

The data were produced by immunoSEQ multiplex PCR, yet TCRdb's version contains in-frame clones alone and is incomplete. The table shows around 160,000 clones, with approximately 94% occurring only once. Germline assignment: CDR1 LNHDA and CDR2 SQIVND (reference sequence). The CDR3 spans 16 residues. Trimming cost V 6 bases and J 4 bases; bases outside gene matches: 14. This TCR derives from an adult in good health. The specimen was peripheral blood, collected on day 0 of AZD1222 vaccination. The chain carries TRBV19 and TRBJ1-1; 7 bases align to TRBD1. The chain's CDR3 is CASRYDRVGSGTEAFF. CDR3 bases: TGTGCCAGTAGATACGACAGGGTGGGATCGGGCACTGAAGCTTTCTTT.